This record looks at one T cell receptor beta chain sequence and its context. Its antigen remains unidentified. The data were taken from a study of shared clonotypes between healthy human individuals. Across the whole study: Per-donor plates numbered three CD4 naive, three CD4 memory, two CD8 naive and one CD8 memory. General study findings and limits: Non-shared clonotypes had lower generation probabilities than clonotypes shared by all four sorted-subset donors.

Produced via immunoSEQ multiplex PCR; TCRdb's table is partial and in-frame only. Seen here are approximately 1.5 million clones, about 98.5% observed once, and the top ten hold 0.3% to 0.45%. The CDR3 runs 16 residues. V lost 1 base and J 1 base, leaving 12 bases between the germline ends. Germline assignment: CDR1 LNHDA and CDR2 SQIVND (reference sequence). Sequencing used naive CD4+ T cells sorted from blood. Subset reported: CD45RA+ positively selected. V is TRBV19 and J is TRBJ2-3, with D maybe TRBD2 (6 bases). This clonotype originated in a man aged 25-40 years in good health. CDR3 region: CASSIAAWGGTDTQYF. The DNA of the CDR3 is TGTGCCAGTAGTATAGCGGCGTGGGGGGGCACAGATACGCAGTATTTT.